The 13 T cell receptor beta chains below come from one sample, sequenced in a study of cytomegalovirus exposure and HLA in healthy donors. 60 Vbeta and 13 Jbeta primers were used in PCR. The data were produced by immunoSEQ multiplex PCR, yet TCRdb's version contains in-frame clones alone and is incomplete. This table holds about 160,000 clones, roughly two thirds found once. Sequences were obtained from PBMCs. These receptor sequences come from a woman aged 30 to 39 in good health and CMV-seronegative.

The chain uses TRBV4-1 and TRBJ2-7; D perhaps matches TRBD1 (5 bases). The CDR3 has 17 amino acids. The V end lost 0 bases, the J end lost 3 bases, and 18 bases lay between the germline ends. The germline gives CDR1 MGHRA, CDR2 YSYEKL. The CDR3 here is CASSQDGGRALFYEQYF. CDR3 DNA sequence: TGCGCCAGCAGCCAAGATGGTGGCAGGGCCCTCTTCTACGAGCAGTACTTC.

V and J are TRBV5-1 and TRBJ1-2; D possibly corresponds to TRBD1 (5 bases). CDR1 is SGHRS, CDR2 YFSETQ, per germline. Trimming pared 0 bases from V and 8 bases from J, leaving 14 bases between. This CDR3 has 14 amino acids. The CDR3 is CASSLGTGIGGYTF. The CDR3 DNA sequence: TGCGCCAGCAGCTTGGGAACAGGTATCGGGGGCTACACCTTC.

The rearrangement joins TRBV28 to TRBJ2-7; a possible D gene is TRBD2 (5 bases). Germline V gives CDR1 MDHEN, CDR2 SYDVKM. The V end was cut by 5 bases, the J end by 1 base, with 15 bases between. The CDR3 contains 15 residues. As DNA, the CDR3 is TGTGCCAGCAGTCCCCCGGCTAGCCGATCCTACGAGCAGTACTTC. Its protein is CASSPPASRSYEQYF.

Here the CDR3 reads CATSRGSNYGYTF. Written as DNA, the CDR3 is TGTGCCACCAGCAGAGGGAGTAACTATGGCTACACCTTC. This chain uses TRBV15 with TRBJ1-2; D remains ambiguous. Germline values: CDR1 LNHNV, CDR2 YYDKDF (reference sequence). V was cut by 1 base and J by 1 base, with 4 bases left in between. The CDR3 consists of 13 residues.

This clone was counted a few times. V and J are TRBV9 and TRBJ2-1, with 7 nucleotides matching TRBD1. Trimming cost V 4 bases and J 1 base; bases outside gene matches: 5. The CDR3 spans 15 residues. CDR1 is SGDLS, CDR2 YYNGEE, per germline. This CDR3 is CASSTGQLSYNEQFF. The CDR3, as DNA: TGTGCCAGCAGCACGGGACAGCTATCCTACAATGAGCAGTTCTTC.

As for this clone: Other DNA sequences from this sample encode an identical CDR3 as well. The CDR3 sequence is CASSIRGGYTF. The CDR3 coding sequence is TGTGCCAGTAGTATTAGGGGCGGCTACACCTTC. The rearrangement joins TRBV19 to TRBJ1-2; tentatively, D is TRBD1 (5 bases). The CDR3 is 11 amino acids. The germline V gene has CDR1 LNHDA and CDR2 SQIVND (reference sequence). Between the trimmed V and J ends, which lost 3 bases and 8 bases, there was a span of 7 bases.

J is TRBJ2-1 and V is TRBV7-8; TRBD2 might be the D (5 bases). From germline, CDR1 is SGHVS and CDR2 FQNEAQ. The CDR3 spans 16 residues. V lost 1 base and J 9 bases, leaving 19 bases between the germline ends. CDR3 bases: TGTGCCAGCAGCTTAGTTGGACGCTCCGGAGGTGGTGAGCAGTTCTTC. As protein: CASSLVGRSGGGEQFF.

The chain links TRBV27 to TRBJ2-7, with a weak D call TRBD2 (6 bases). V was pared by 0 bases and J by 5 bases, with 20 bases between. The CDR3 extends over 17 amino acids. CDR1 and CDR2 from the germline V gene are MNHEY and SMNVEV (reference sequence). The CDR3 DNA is TGTGCCAGCAGTTTATCGTGGGGGGACCTTTGGGTTCACGAGCAGTACTTC. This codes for CASSLSWGDLWVHEQYF.

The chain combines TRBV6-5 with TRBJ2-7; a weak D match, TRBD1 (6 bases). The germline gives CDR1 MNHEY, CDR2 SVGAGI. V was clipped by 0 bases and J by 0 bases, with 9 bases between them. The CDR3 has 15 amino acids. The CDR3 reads CASSYSRGSSYEQYF. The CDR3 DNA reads TGTGCCAGCAGTTACTCCAGGGGAAGCTCCTACGAGCAGTACTTC.

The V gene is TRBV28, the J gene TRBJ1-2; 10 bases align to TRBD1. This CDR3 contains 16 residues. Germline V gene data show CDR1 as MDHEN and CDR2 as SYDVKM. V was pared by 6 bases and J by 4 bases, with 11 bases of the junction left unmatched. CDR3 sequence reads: CASRATGQGESYGYTF. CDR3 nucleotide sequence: TGTGCCAGCAGGGCAACCGGACAGGGGGAATCCTATGGCTACACCTTC.

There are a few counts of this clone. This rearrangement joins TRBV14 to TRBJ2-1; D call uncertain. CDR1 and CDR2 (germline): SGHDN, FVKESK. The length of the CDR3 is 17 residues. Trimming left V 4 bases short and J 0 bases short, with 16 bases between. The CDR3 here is CASSPSMGPSSYNEQFF. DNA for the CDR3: TGTGCCAGCAGCCCGAGCATGGGCCCGAGCTCCTACAATGAGCAGTTCTTC.

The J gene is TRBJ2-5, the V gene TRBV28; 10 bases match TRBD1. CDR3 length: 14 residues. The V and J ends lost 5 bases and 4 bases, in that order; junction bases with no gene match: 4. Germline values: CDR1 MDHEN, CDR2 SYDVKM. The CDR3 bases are TGTGCCAGCAGTGACAGGGGGCTGCTAGAGACCCAGTACTTC. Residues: CASSDRGLLETQYF. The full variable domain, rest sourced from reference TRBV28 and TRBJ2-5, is DVKVTQSSRYLVKRTGEKVFLECVQDMDHENMFWYRQDPGLGLRLIYFSYDVKMKEKGDIPEGYSVSREKKERFSLILESASTNQTSMYLCASSDRGLLETQYFGPGTRLLVL.

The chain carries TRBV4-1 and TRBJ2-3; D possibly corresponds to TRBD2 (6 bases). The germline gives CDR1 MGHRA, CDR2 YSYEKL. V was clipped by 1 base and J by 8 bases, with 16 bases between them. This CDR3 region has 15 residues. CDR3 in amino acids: CASSQGAGPILTQYF. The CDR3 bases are TGCGCCAGCAGCCAAGGTGCGGGGCCCATCCTTACGCAGTATTTT.